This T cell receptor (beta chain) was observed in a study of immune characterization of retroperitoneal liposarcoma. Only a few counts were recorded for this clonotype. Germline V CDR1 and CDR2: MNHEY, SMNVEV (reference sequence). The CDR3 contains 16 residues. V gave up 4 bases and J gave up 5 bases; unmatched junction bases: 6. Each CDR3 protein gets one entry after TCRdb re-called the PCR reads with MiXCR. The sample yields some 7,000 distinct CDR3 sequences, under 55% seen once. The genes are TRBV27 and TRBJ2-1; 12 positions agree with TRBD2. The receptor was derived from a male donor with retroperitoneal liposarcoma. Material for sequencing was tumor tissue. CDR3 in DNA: TGTGCCAGCAGTTCGGGGAGACTAGCGGGAGACAATGAGCAGTTCTTC. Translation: CASSSGRLAGDNEQFF.